Following are 16 T cell receptor beta chains from one sample sequenced in a study of T-cell reconstitution after alpha-beta-depleted transplantation in children. It was with unique molecular identifiers that the TCRbeta library was prepared. TCRdb reanalysed the PCR reads using MiXCR and keeps one entry per CDR3 protein. This sample has about 240,000 distinct CDR3 sequences, with approximately 12% found just once. The material was PBMCs from the stem cell graft donor, obtained from the stem cell graft. These receptors all come from a human donor who donated a stem cell graft to a child with acute lymphoblastic leukemia.

Of note for this clonotype: This could be a read error, since a much larger clone is one nucleotide away. This rearrangement joins TRBV25-1 to TRBJ1-2; a weak D match, TRBD1 (6 bases). Germline V gene sequence: CDR1 MGHDK, CDR2 SYGVNS. This CDR3 is 15 amino acids long. The chain's CDR3 is CASSDFTQGGHGDTF. For the CDR3, the DNA is TGTGCCAGCAGTGATTTTACACAGGGAGGCCATGGCGACACCTTC.

This clonotype was counted at least ten times. The J gene is TRBJ2-1, the V gene TRBV4-2, with TRBD2 identical over 8 bases. CDR1 is LGHNA and CDR2 is YNFKEQ in the germline V gene. V shed 4 bases and J 4 bases; nucleotides not matched to a gene: 6. The CDR3 extends over 15 amino acids. The CDR3 DNA follows: TGTGCCAGCAGCCCCGGGCGGGGGGCATACAATGAGCAGTTCTTC. As protein: CASSPGRGAYNEQFF.

This clonotype was counted ten times or more. The V call is TRBV27, the J call TRBJ1-4; TRBD1 is a possible D gene (5 bases). Germline loops: CDR1 MNHEY, CDR2 SMNVEV (reference sequence). V lost 5 bases and J 5 bases, leaving 15 bases between the germline ends. CDR3 length: 15 amino acids. The CDR3 bases are TGTGCCAGCAGTCCCTCAGGGAATTTCAATGAAAAACTGTTTTTT. Encoded protein: CASSPSGNFNEKLFF.

This clonotype was recorded at least ten times. The J gene is TRBJ2-5, the V gene TRBV18; D is possibly TRBD2 (5 bases). CDR3 length: 12 amino acids. V dropped 4 bases and J dropped 5 bases, with 8 bases sitting between them. Germline CDR1 and CDR2: KGHSH and LQKENI. The DNA of the CDR3 is TGTGCCAGCTCACTCCAGCGGGAGACCCAGTACTTC. Its protein product is CASSLQRETQYF.

This clonotype has a count of ten or more. The V and J genes are TRBV4-1 and TRBJ1-1; 9 positions match TRBD1. The CDR3 runs to 21 residues. The germline V gene has CDR1 MGHRA and CDR2 YSYEKL. After removal of 4 bases from V and 5 bases from J, the junction contained 26 bases not matched to a gene. CDR3 amino acids: CASSRRLSKKRDRQGVTEAFF. Here the CDR3 DNA reads TGCGCCAGCAGCCGAAGATTGTCTAAGAAGAGAGACCGACAGGGGGTTACTGAAGCTTTCTTT.

For this clonotype: Germline and junction disagree at one end, which may indicate a read error. This chain uses TRBV28 with TRBJ2-3; 9 bases are shared with TRBD1. The CDR3 extends over 16 amino acids. Germline V gives CDR1 MDHEN, CDR2 SYDVKM. CDR3 loop: CAGSPPGQGRLDTQYF. DNA for the CDR3: TGTGCCGGCAGTCCTCCGGGACAGGGCCGGCTCGATACGCAGTATTTT.

This clonotype was picked up one time. Possible read error: a much larger clone is one base away. The chain couples TRBV7-2 to TRBJ2-2, with D hard to call. Germline lookup yields CDR1 SGHTA and CDR2 FQGNSA. The CDR3 is 15 amino acids. CDR3 residues: CASSLWPENTRELFF. The CDR3 DNA follows: TGTGCCAGCAGCCTGTGGCCGGAGAACACCAGGGAGCTGTTTTTT.

This clonotype has ten or more counts. The gene calls are TRBV6-2 or TRBV6-3 and TRBJ2-1, with D hard to call. This CDR3 is built from 16 residues. Germline loops: CDR1 MNHEY, CDR2 SVGEGT. V was clipped by 0 bases and J by 0 bases, with 9 bases between them. The CDR3, as DNA: TGTGCCAGCAGTTACTCGACCAGCTACTCCTACAATGAGCAGTTCTTC. As protein: CASSYSTSYSYNEQFF.

This clonotype has a count of ten or more. This chain joins TRBV29-1 and TRBJ2-7, with D perhaps given as TRBD1 or TRBD2 (6 bases each). In germline, CDR1 is SQVTM, CDR2 ANQGSEA. This CDR3 spans 14 amino acids. V lost 1 base and J lost 3, with 13 bases in between. The CDR3 loop reads CSVEAEGGSYEQYF. The CDR3 coding sequence is TGCAGCGTTGAAGCAGAGGGGGGTAGCTACGAGCAGTACTTC.

As for this clonotype: This may arise from a read error, as a much more abundant clone is one base away. The rearrangement links TRBV20-1 to TRBJ2-7, with D possibly matching TRBD1 (6 bases). Germline-derived CDR1 and CDR2 are DFQATT and SNEGSKA (reference sequence). V was pared by 5 bases and J by 4 bases, with 15 bases between. CDR3 length: 13 residues. CDR3 residues: CSAELGQAYEQYF. In nucleotides, the CDR3 is TGCAGTGCTGAACTGGGACAAGCATACGAGCAGTACTTC.

V gene TRBV7-9 combines with J gene TRBJ1-2; D is perhaps TRBD1 (5 bases). Germline V CDR1 and CDR2: SEHNR, FQNEAQ (reference sequence). The CDR3 length is 16 residues. With 5 bases removed from V and 3 bases from J, the gap between germline ends came to 19 bases. CDR3 protein: CASSPRSLGGDYGYTF. The CDR3 DNA sequence: TGTGCCAGCAGCCCGCGTTCATTGGGGGGAGACTATGGCTACACCTTC.

This clonotype was detected many times. The rearrangement links TRBV13 to TRBJ2-7; D may be TRBD2 (5 bases). CDR1 and CDR2 (germline): PRHDT, FYEKMQ (reference sequence). Trimming took 5 bases from V and 0 from J, leaving 11 bases between them. This CDR3 comprises 14 residues. CDR3 bases: TGTGCCAGCAGCAACCGGCGGGTCTCCTACGAGCAGTACTTC. Translation: CASSNRRVSYEQYF.

This clonotype has ten or more counts. This rearrangement joins TRBV7-2 to TRBJ2-1; D gene unclear. This CDR3 region has 15 residues. Trimming took off 3 bases at V and 4 bases at J, with 13 bases between the two ends. CDR1 SGHTA and CDR2 FQGNSA come from the germline V gene. CDR3 region: CASSFDGPIYNEQFF. The CDR3 coding sequence is TGTGCCAGCAGCTTTGATGGGCCGATATACAATGAGCAGTTCTTC.

This clonotype came up many times. The chain recombines TRBV5-1 with TRBJ1-1; a possible D gene is TRBD1 (6 bases). Trimming left V 3 bases short and J 1 base short, with 10 bases between. The germline V gene encodes CDR1 SGHRS and CDR2 YFSETQ. The length of the CDR3 is 14 residues. CDR3 in DNA: TGCGCCAGCAGCTACCGGACAGAGAACACTGAAGCTTTCTTT. It is translated as CASSYRTENTEAFF.

This clonotype was seen repeatedly, ten times or more. V and J are TRBV12-3 or TRBV12-4 and TRBJ2-5; 9 bases are a match to TRBD2. This CDR3 spans 16 amino acids. Trimming took 5 bases from V and 3 from J; bases not matched to a gene: 10. CDR3 sequence reads: CASSPGLSSGEETQYF. The CDR3 bases are TGTGCCAGCAGTCCGGGCCTTTCTAGCGGGGAAGAGACCCAGTACTTC.

This clonotype was recorded at least ten times. The V gene is TRBV7-2, the J gene TRBJ1-4; 11 bases line up with TRBD1. This CDR3 has 15 residues. In germline, CDR1 is SGHTA, CDR2 FQGNSA. J lost 8 bases, V lost 2 bases, and 4 bases had no gene match. CDR3 nucleotide sequence: TGTGCCAGCAGCTTATTGGGGACAGGGGGGGAAAAACTGTTTTTT. Translating gives CASSLLGTGGEKLFF.